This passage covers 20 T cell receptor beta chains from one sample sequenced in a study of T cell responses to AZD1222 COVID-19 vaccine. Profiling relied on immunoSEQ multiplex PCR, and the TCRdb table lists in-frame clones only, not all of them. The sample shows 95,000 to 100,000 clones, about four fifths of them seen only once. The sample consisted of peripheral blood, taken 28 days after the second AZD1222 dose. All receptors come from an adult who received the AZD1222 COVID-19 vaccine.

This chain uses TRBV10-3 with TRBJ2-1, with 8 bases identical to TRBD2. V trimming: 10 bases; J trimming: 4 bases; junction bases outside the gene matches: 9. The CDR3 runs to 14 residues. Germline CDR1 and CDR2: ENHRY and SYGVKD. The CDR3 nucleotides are TGTGCCACTACCCACGGACTAGCTTACAATGAGCAGTTCTTC. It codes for CATTHGLAYNEQFF.

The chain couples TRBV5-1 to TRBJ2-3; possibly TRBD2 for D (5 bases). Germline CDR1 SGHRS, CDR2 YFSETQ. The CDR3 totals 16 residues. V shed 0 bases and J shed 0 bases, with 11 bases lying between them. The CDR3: CASSLAGETSTDTQYF. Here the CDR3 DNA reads TGCGCCAGCAGCTTGGCCGGGGAAACTAGCACAGATACGCAGTATTTT.

The CDR3: CASSPSAGWAFF. The CDR3 coding sequence is TGTGCCAGCAGCCCCTCGGCAGGTTGGGCTTTCTTT. The chain recombines TRBV5-5 with TRBJ1-1; D unclear. The CDR3 runs 12 residues. Germline V gene sequence: CDR1 SGHKS, CDR2 YYEKEE (reference sequence). Trimming took 4 bases from V and 11 from J, leaving 15 bases between them.

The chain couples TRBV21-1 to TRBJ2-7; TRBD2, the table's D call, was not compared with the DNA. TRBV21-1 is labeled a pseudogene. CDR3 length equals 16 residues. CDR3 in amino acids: CARPTSGHPHFYEQYF. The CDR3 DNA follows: TGTGCCCGCCCTACTAGCGGTCACCCTCACTTCTACGAGCAGTACTTC.

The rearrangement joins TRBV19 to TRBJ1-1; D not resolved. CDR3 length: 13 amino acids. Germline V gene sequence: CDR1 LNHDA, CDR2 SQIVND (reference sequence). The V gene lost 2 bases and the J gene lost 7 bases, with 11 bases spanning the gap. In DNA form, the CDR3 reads TGTGCCAGTAGTATAAAGGGAGGGTTTGAAGCTTTCTTT. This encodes CASSIKGGFEAFF.

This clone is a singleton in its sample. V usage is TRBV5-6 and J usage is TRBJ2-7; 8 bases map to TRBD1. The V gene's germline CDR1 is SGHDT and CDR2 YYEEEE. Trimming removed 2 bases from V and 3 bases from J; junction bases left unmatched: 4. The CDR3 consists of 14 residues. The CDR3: CASSFDTGGYEQYF. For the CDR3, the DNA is TGTGCCAGCAGCTTTGACACAGGGGGCTACGAGCAGTACTTC.

The CDR3, as DNA: TGTGCCAGCAGAACGGGCCCCCCGAACACTGAAGCTTTCTTT. It is translated as CASRTGPPNTEAFF. The chain employs TRBV25-1 and TRBJ1-1; no clear D gene. The germline gives CDR1 MGHDK, CDR2 SYGVNS. CDR3 size: 14 residues. Trimming removed 6 bases from V and 1 base from J, with 12 bases in between.

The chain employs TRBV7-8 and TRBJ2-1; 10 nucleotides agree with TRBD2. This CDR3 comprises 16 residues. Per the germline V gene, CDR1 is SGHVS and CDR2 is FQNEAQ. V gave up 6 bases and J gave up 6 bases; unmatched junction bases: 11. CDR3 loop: CASSLMSAGGLNEQFF. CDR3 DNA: TGTGCCAGCAGTCTTATGTCAGCGGGAGGGCTCAATGAGCAGTTCTTC.

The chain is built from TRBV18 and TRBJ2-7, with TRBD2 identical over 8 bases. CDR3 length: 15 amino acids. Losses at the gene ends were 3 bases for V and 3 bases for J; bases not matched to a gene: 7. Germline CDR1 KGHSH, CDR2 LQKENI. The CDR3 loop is CASSPPTGGGYEQYF. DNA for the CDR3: TGTGCCAGCTCACCCCCCACCGGGGGGGGCTACGAGCAGTACTTC.

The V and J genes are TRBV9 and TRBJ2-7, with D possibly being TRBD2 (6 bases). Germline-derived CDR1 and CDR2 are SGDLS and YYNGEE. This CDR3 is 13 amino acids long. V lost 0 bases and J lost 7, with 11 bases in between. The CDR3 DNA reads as TGTGCCAGCAGCGTAGCCGGGGCGGGGGAGCAGTACTTC. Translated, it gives CASSVAGAGEQYF.

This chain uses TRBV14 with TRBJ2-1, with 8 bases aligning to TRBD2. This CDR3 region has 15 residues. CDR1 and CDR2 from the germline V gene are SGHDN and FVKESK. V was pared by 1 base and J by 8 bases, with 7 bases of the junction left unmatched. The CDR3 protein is CASSQAIAGSYEQFF. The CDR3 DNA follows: TGTGCCAGCAGCCAAGCTATAGCGGGGTCATATGAGCAGTTCTTC.

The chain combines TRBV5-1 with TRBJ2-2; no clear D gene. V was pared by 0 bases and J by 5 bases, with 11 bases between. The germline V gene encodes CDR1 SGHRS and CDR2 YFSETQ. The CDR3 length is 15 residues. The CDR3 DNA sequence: TGCGCCAGCAGCTTGGATGGTAGCAGAACCGGGGAGCTGTTTTTT. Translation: CASSLDGSRTGELFF.

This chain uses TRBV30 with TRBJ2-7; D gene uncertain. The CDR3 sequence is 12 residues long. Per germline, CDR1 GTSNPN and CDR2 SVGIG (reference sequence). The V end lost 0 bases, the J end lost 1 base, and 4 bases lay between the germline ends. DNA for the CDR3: TGTGCCTGGAGTGTACTTTCCTACGAGCAGTACTTC. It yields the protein CAWSVLSYEQYF.

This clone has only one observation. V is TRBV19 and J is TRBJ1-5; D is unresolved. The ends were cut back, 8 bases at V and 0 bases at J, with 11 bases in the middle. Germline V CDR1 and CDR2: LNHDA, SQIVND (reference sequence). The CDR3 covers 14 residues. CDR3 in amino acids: CASPMRNSNQPQHF. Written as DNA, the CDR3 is TGTGCCAGTCCTATGCGAAATAGCAATCAGCCCCAGCATTTT. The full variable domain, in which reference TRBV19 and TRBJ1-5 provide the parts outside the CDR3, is DGGITQSPKYLFRKEGQNVTLSCEQNLNHDAMYWYRQDPGQGLRLIYYSQIVNDFQKGDIAEGYSVSREKKESFPLTVTSAQKNPTAFYLCASPMRNSNQPQHFGDGTRLSIL.

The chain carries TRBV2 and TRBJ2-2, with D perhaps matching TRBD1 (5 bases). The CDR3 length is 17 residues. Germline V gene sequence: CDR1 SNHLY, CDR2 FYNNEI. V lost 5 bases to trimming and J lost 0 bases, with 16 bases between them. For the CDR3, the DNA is TGTGCCAGCAGTCTCCCGGTTGACAGCGCGAACACCGGGGAGCTGTTTTTT. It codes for CASSLPVDSANTGELFF.

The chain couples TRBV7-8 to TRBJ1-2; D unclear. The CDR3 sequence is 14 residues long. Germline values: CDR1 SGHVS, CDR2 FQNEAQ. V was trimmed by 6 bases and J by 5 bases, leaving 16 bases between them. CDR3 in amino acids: CASRPPGVSYGYTF. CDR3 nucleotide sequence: TGTGCCAGCAGGCCGCCCGGGGTCTCGTATGGCTACACCTTC.

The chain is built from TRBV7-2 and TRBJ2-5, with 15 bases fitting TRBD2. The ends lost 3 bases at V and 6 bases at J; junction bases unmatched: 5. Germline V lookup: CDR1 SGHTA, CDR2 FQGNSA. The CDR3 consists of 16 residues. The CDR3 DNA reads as TGTGCCAGCAGCTTGGAAGGGACTAGCGGGGGGAAGACCCAGTACTTC. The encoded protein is CASSLEGTSGGKTQYF.

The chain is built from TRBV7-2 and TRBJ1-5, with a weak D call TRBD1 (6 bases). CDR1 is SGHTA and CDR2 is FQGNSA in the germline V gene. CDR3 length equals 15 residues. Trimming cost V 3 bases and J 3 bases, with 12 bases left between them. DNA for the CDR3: TGTGCCAGCAGCTTCTCAGGGGTGAACAATCAGCCCCAGCATTTT. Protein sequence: CASSFSGVNNQPQHF. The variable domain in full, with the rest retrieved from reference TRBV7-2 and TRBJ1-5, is GAGVSQSPSNKVTEKGKDVELRCDPISGHTALYWYRQSLGQGLEFLIYFQGNSAPDKSGLPSDRFSAERTGGSVSTLTIQRTQQEDSAVYLCASSFSGVNNQPQHFGDGTRLSIL.

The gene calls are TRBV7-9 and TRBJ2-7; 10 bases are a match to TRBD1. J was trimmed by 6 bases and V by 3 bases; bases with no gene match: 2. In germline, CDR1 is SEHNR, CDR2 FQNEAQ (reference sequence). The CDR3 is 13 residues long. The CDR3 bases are TGTGCCAGCAGCTTCGGGACAGGGGCCGAGCAGTACTTC. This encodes CASSFGTGAEQYF.

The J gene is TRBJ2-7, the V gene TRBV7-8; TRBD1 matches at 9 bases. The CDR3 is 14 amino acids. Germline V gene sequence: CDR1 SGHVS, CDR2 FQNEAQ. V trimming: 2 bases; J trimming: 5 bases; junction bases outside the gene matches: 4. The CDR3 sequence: CASSLRQGEDEQYF. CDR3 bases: TGTGCCAGCAGCTTAAGACAGGGGGAGGACGAGCAGTACTTC.